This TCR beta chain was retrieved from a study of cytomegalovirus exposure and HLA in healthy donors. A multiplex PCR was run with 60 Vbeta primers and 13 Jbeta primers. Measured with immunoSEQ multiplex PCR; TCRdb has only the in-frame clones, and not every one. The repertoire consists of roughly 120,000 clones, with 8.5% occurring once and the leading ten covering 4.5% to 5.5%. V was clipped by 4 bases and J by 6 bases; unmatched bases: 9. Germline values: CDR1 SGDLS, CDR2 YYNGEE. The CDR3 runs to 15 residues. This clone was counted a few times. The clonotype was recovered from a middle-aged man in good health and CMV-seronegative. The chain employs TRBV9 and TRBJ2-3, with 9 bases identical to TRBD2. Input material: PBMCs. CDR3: CASSPPAGGPDTQYF. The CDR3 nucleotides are TGTGCCAGCAGCCCTCCCGCGGGGGGGCCCGATACGCAGTATTTT. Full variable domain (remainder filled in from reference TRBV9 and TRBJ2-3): DSGVTQTPKHLITATGQRVTLRCSPRSGDLSVYWYQQSLDQGLQFLIQYYNGEERAKGNILERFSAQQFPDLHSELNLSSLELGDSALYFCASSPPAGGPDTQYFGPGTRLTVL.